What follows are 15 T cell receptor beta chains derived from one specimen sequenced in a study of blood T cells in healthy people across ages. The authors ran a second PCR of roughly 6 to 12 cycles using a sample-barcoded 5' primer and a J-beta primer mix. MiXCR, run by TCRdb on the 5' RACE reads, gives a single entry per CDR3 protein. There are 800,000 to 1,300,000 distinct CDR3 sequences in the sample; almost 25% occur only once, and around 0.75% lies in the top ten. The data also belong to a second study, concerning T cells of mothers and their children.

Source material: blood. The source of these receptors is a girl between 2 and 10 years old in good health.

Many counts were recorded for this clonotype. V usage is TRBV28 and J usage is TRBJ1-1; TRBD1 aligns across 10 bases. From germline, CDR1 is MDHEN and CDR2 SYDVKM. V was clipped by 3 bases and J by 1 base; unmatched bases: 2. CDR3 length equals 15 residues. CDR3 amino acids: CASSFGDRGNTEAFF. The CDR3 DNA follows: TGTGCCAGCAGTTTCGGGGACAGGGGGAACACTGAAGCTTTCTTT.

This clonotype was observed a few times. CDR3 bases: TGCGCCAGTTCAGGGGGCATTGAGCAGTTCTTC. This translates into CASSGGIEQFF. The V gene is TRBV5-1, the J gene TRBJ2-5, with 8 bases lining up with TRBD1. The better agreement between TRBJ2-1 and the DNA end casts doubt on the J call. The germline V gene encodes CDR1 SGHRS and CDR2 YFSETQ. CDR3 length: 11 amino acids.

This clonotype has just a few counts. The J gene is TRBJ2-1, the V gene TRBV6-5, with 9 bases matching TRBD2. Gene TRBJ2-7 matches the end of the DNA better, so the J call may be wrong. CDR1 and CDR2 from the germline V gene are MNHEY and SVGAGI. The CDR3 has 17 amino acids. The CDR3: CASSYSGLAGTSYEQYF. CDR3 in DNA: TGTGCCAGCAGTTACTCGGGGCTAGCGGGGACCTCCTACGAGCAGTACTTC.

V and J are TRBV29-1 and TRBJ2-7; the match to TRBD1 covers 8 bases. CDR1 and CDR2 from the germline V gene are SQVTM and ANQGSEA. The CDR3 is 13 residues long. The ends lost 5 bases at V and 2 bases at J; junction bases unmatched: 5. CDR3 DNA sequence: TGCAGCGTTCGAGAGACAGGGGCCTACGAGCAGTACTTC. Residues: CSVRETGAYEQYF.

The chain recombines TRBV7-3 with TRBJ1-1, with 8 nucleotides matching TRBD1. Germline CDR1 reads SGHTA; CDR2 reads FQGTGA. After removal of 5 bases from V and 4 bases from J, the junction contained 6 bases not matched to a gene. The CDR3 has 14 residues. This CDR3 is CASSLMGQATEAFF. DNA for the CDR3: TGTGCCAGCAGCCTGATGGGACAGGCCACTGAAGCTTTCTTT. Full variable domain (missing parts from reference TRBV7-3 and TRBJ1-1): GAGVSQTPSNKVTEKGKYVELRCDPISGHTALYWYRQSLGQGPEFLIYFQGTGAADDSGLPNDRFFAVRPEGSVSTLKIQRTERGDSAVYLCASSLMGQATEAFFGQGTRLTVV.

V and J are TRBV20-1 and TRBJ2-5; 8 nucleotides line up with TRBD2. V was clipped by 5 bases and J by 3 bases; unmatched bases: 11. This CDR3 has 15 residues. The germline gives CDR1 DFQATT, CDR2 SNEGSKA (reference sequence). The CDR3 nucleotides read TGCAGTGCTCATAGCGGGGAGGAACGGGAAGAGACCCAGTACTTC. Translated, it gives CSAHSGEEREETQYF.

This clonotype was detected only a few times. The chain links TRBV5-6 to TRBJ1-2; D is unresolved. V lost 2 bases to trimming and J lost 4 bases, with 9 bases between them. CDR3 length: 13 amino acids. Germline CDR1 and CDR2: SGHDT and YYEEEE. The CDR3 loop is CASSFLSSYGYTF. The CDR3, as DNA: TGTGCCAGCAGCTTCCTTTCTTCCTATGGCTACACCTTC.

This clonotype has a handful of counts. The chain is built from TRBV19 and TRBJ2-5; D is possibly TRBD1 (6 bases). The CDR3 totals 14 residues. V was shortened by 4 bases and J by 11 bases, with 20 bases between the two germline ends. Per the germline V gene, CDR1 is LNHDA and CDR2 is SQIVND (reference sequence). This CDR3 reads CASSKTGQKPGQYF. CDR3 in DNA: TGTGCCAGTAGTAAGACAGGTCAAAAACCGGGGCAGTACTTC.

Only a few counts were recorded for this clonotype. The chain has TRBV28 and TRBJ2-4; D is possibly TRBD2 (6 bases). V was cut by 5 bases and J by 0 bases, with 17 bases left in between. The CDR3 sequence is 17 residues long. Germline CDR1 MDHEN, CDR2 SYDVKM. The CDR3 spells CASSLGRLSLAKNIQYF. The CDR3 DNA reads TGTGCCAGCAGTCTTGGGAGGCTTAGTCTAGCCAAAAACATTCAGTACTTC.

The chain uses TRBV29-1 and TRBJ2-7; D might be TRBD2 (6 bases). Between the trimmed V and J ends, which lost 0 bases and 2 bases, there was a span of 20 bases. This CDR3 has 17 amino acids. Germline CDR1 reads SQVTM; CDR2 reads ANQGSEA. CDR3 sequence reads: CSVEDQGSLAQPYEQYF. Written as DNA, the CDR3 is TGCAGCGTTGAAGATCAGGGCTCGCTAGCGCAACCCTACGAGCAGTACTTC.

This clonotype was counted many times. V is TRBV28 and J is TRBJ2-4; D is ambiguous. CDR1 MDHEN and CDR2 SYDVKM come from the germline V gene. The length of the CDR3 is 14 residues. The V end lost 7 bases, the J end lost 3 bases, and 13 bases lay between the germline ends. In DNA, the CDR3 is TGTGCCAGCACCCTCGGGTTGGTCAAAAACATTCAGTACTTC. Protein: CASTLGLVKNIQYF.

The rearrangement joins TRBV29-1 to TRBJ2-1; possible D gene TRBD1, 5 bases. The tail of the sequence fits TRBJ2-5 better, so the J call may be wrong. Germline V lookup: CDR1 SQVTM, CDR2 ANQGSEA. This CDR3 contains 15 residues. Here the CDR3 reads CSVVPRQSDGRTQYF. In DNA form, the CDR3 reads TGCAGCGTTGTGCCCCGACAGTCGGACGGCAGGACCCAGTACTTC.

CDR3 sequence (DNA): TGTGCCAGCAGCTTTGGTACGGAGTTGAACACTGAAGCTTTCTTT. Translating gives CASSFGTELNTEAFF. V gene TRBV7-9 combines with J gene TRBJ1-1; D call uncertain. Per germline, CDR1 SEHNR and CDR2 FQNEAQ (reference sequence). Trimming shortened V by 3 bases and J by 0 bases, and 11 bases separated the two germline ends. The CDR3 is 15 amino acids. The full variable domain, with the rest looked up from reference TRBV7-9 and TRBJ1-1, is DTGVSQNPRHKITKRGQNVTFRCDPISEHNRLYWYRQTLGQGPEFLTYFQNEAQLEKSRLLSDRFSAERPKGSFSTLEIQRTEQGDSAMYLCASSFGTELNTEAFFGQGTRLTVV.

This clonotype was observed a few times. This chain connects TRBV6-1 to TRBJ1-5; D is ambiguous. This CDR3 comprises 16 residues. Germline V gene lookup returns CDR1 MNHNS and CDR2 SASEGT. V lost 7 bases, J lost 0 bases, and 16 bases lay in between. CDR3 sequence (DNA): TGTGCCAGCAATTTGATACGGACGAGTAGCAATCAGCCCCAGCATTTT. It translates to CASNLIRTSSNQPQHF.

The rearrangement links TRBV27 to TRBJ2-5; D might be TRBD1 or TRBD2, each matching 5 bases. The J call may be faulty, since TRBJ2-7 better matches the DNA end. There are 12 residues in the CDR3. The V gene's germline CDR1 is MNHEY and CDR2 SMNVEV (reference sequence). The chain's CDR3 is CASMGPSYEQYF. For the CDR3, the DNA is TGTGCCAGCATGGGACCCTCCTACGAGCAGTACTTC.